The clone carrying this T cell receptor (beta chain) showed up many times. This record belongs to a study of human T cells and chemical hapten exposure. Study in general: The patient population, which was mostly female, had alopecia areata, totalis or universalis.

From the RACE reads, TCRdb called clonotypes with MiXCR, one entry per CDR3 protein. The top ten hold more than 13% of the sample, which has tens of thousands of distinct CDR3 sequences, 9.4% seen once. Time point given: pre-sensitization, week 0. Treatment noted: therapeutic diphenylcyclopropenone sensitization with weekly scalp DPC. This CDR3 spans 15 amino acids. From germline, CDR1 is MRHNA and CDR2 SNTAGT. Trimming took 7 bases from V and 4 from J, leaving 19 bases between them. Specimen: whole blood, collected in connection with sensitization to the hapten diphenylcyclopropenone (DPC). The chain links TRBV6-4 to TRBJ1-2, with D maybe TRBD1 (5 bases). This TCR was sampled from a woman between 40 and 50 years old with alopecia areata. Some clones in this sample may be carry-over from other donors' samples. The CDR3 loop is CASTPEAGTVYGYTF. The DNA of the CDR3 is TGTGCCAGCACCCCTGAGGCCGGGACTGTCTATGGCTACACCTTC.